These 9 T cell receptor beta chains were sequenced from one sample in a study of T-cell reconstitution after alpha-beta-depleted transplantation in children. For TCRbeta, the library was prepared with unique molecular identifiers. MiXCR was run by TCRdb on the PCR reads, yielding one entry per CDR3 protein. Of roughly 590,000 distinct CDR3 sequences detected, 16% appear once; the ten largest clones hold 1.1%. The material sequenced was PBMCs from the stem cell graft donor, taken from the stem cell graft. The receptors originated from a human donor who donated a stem cell graft to a child with acute myeloid leukemia.

Ten or more counts support this clonotype. The chain links TRBV6-6 to TRBJ1-5; perhaps TRBD1 as D (5 bases). The CDR3 covers 13 residues. From germline, CDR1 is MNHNY and CDR2 SVGAGI (reference sequence). Trimming removed 6 bases at V and 4 bases at J, with 10 bases between. The CDR3 is CASSGRVNQPQHF. The CDR3 nucleotides are TGTGCCAGCAGCGGCAGGGTAAATCAGCCCCAGCATTTT.

This clonotype was counted ten times or more. The rearrangement links TRBV20-1 to TRBJ2-1, with D possibly TRBD1 on 5 matching bases. V lost 0 bases, J lost 3 bases, and 6 bases lay in between. There are 13 residues in the CDR3. Germline CDR1 is DFQATT and CDR2 is SNEGSKA (reference sequence). The CDR3 region is CSAREQGYNEQFF. DNA of the CDR3: TGCAGTGCTAGAGAGCAGGGCTACAATGAGCAGTTCTTC.

This clonotype was recorded at least ten times. The rearrangement uses TRBV6-5 and TRBJ2-3; D remains ambiguous. The CDR3 spans 14 residues. The germline gives CDR1 MNHEY, CDR2 SVGAGI. Trimming shortened V by 2 bases and J by 2 bases, and 8 bases separated the two germline ends. CDR3 DNA sequence: TGTGCCAGCAGTTACGCCGGAGACACAGATACGCAGTATTTT. This translates into CASSYAGDTDTQYF.

This clonotype was seen only a few times. The chain recombines TRBV29-1 with TRBJ1-1; D uncertain. This CDR3 region has 13 residues. V was trimmed by 1 base and J by 0 bases, leaving 6 bases between them. Germline values: CDR1 SQVTM, CDR2 ANQGSEA. The chain's CDR3 is CSVEGSVNTEAFF. As DNA, the CDR3 is TGCAGCGTTGAAGGATCAGTGAACACTGAAGCTTTCTTT.

CDR3 sequence (DNA): TGTGCCAGCAGCTTATCCTGGAACATTCAGTACTTC. Translated: CASSLSWNIQYF. J is TRBJ2-4 and V is TRBV11-3; D is undetermined. Trimming shortened V by 2 bases and J by 7 bases, and 6 bases separated the two germline ends. The CDR3 length is 12 residues. From germline, CDR1 is SGHNT and CDR2 YENEEA.

The chain couples TRBV9 to TRBJ2-5; tentatively, D is TRBD2 (5 bases). The CDR3 totals 15 residues. Germline values: CDR1 SGDLS, CDR2 YYNGEE. The V end was cut by 3 bases, the J end by 5 bases, with 17 bases between. The CDR3 is CASSGTGSAPETQYF. As DNA, the CDR3 is TGTGCCAGCAGCGGGACTGGGTCAGCACCCGAGACCCAGTACTTC.

Ten or more counts support this clonotype. The rearrangement links TRBV6-5 to TRBJ1-5; TRBD1 might be the D (6 bases). Germline V gives CDR1 MNHEY, CDR2 SVGAGI. V was shortened by 5 bases and J by 4 bases, with 6 bases between the two germline ends. The CDR3 consists of 12 residues. For the CDR3, the DNA is TGTGCCAGCAGTGACAGGAATCAGCCCCAGCATTTT. Protein: CASSDRNQPQHF.

This clonotype was counted many times. This chain links TRBV7-2 with TRBJ1-2, with TRBD1 matching over 7 bases. The CDR3 spans 16 residues. Germline V gene sequence: CDR1 SGHTA, CDR2 FQGNSA. J gave up 0 bases and V 5 bases, and 9 bases lay outside the gene matches. The CDR3 region is CASSLRGEAANYGYTF. The CDR3 DNA is TGTGCCAGCAGCCTCAGGGGGGAGGCGGCTAACTATGGCTACACCTTC.

This clonotype was found many times. The V call is TRBV6-2 or TRBV6-3, the J call TRBJ2-1; 10 bases fit TRBD2. Germline-derived CDR1 and CDR2 are MNHEY and SVGEGT. The CDR3 totals 15 residues. V was pared by 6 bases and J by 7 bases, with 9 bases of the junction left unmatched. Written as DNA, the CDR3 is TGTGCCAGCAGCCTGAGCGGGGGGGCGGCGAATGAGCAGTTCTTC. Translated: CASSLSGGAANEQFF.